The source of this T cell receptor beta chain is a study of T cell repertoires in cytomegalovirus infection. At the level of the study: CMV infection plus the matching HLA type was flagged by public TCR beta signatures. Notes on the study in general: There were HLA-C-restricted CMV-specific TCR beta clonotypes dominating the ex vivo response.

TCRdb reanalysed the reads using MiXCR and keeps one entry per CDR3 protein. The sample lists about 830,000 distinct CDR3 sequences, 32% occurring once. This clonotype has only a few counts. The antigen remains unidentified. V was pared by 0 bases and J by 8 bases, with 13 bases between. Germline-derived CDR1 and CDR2 are MNHNS and SASEGT. The CDR3 loop spans 15 amino acids. The chain joins TRBV6-1 to TRBJ1-4; the D gene is possibly TRBD1 (6 bases). The receptor comes from a human donor in good health (CMV status not recorded). Some clones in this sample may be carry-over from other donors' samples. The sample here was cultured CD8+ T cells from PBMCs, taken from culture after CMV antigen stimulation. CDR3 in DNA: TGTGCCAGCAGTGAAGCGCGGGGGCGAAACGAAAAACTGTTTTTT. This sequence encodes CASSEARGRNEKLFF.